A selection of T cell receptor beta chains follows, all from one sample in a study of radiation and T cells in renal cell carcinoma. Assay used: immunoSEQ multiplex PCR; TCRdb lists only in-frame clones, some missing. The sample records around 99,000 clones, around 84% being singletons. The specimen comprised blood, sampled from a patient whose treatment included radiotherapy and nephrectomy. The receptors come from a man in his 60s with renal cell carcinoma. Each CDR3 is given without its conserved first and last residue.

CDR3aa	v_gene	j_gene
ASRESGWPRNTEAF	TRBV28	TRBJ1-1
ASSSGTGSYNEQF	TRBV7-9	TRBJ2-1
ATSRGRESYNEQF	TRBV15	TRBJ2-1
ASSIRQGAYEQY	TRBV19	TRBJ2-7
ASSLGGQGGYEQY	TRBV27	TRBJ2-7
ASSFPGLADSYEQY	TRBV28	TRBJ2-7
ASSQEVRIGNEQF	TRBV4-3	TRBJ2-1
AIRDFRPGPLNYGYT	TRBV10-3	TRBJ1-2
ASSEVGRTYEQY	TRBV6-1	TRBJ2-7
ASSAGDPGGGYT	TRBV5-1	TRBJ1-2
ASSRGPSTDTQY	TRBV19	TRBJ2-3
ASSKAGKRSMDTEAF	TRBV21-1	TRBJ1-1
ASKAGTSGRTDTQY	TRBV10-2	TRBJ2-3
ASSQDRDLYEQY	TRBV4-1	TRBJ2-7
AWSAPSRDIRETQY	TRBV30	TRBJ2-5
ASSVSGTGGWDTQY	TRBV11-2	TRBJ2-3
ASSPLRGEGGELF	TRBV7-3	TRBJ2-2
ASSSTDRGDTEAF	TRBV7-9	TRBJ1-1
ASSDTSGANVLT	TRBV19	TRBJ2-6
ASSRSAGVKEF	TRBV5-6	TRBJ2-1
ASSPGGRAYNEQF	TRBV7-6	TRBJ2-1
ASSLLAGARGELF	TRBV27	TRBJ2-2